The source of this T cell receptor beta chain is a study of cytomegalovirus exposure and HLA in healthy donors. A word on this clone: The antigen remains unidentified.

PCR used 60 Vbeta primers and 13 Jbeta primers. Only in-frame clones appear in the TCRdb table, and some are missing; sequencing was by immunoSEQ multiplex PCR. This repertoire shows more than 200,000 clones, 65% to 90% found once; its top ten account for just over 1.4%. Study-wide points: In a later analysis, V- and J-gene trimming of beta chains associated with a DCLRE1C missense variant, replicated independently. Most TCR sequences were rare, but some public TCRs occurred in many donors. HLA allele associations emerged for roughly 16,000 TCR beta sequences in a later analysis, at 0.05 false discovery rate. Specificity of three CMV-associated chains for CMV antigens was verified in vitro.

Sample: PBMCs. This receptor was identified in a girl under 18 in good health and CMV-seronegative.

CDR3 sequence reads: CASSLDPVGGYGYTF. CDR3 bases: TGCGCCAGCAGCTTGGATCCAGTCGGGGGCTATGGCTACACCTTC. The V gene is TRBV5-1, the J gene TRBJ1-2, with TRBD1 as a possible D gene (5 bases). V lost 0 bases and J 4 bases, leaving 13 bases between the germline ends. Germline CDR1 and CDR2: SGHRS and YFSETQ. This CDR3 has 15 residues.